Listed below are T cell receptor beta chains from one sample, sequenced in a study of shared clonotypes between healthy human individuals. Assay used: immunoSEQ multiplex PCR; TCRdb lists only in-frame clones, some missing. This table has 190,000 or so clones, 80% to 95% appearing once. What was sequenced was naive CD4+ T cells sorted from blood. These receptors were taken from a woman aged 25-40 years in good health. CDR3s include the opening cysteine and the closing phenylalanine or tryptophan. The D gene is left open where the match is weak. The size field is filled for only some rows; it gives once, few, many or a size class.

clone_size,j_call,v_call,d_call,cdr3_nt,cdr3_aa
.,TRBJ2-1,TRBV7-7,TRBD2,TGTGCCAGCAGCTTAGGCGGGAGTCATGAGCAGTTCTTC,CASSLGGSHEQFF
.,TRBJ1-3,TRBV30,.,TGTGCCTGGAGTCAGGGTTGGTCTGGAAACACCATATATTTT,CAWSQGWSGNTIYF
.,TRBJ2-7,TRBV9,TRBD1,TGTGCCAGCAGCGCGGGAGCCGGGACAGGATGGGGCGAGCAGTACTTC,CASSAGAGTGWGEQYF
.,TRBJ2-7,TRBV11-2,.,TGTGCCAGCAGCTTAGGCCCCGACGGAGTAACCTACGAGCAGTACTTC,CASSLGPDGVTYEQYF
.,TRBJ1-1,TRBV10-2,.,TGCGCCAGCAGTGAAGGGCCGGGCGGAGAGAACACTGAAGCTTTCTTT,CASSEGPGGENTEAFF
.,TRBJ2-1,TRBV18,TRBD1,TGTGCCAGCTCATCAACAGGGGACAATGAGCAGTTCTTC,CASSSTGDNEQFF
.,TRBJ2-7,TRBV29-1,.,TGCAGCGTTGCCGACAGACTCCGATCCTACGAGCAGTACTTC,CSVADRLRSYEQYF
.,TRBJ2-7,TRBV28,TRBD2,TGTGCCAGCAGTTCAGGGACTAGCGGTTCCTACGAGCAGTACTTC,CASSSGTSGSYEQYF
.,TRBJ2-7,TRBV28,.,TGTGCCAGCAGTTCCCCATCCGGGTTCGAGCAGTACTTC,CASSSPSGFEQYF
.,TRBJ1-3,TRBV18,TRBD1,TGTGCCAGCTCATACACCGGGACAGAGGCTGGAAACACCATATATTTT,CASSYTGTEAGNTIYF
.,TRBJ2-1,TRBV5-1,TRBD2,TGCGCCAGCGGGACTAGCGGCTCCTACAATGAGCAGTTCTTC,CASGTSGSYNEQFF
once,TRBJ2-1,TRBV15,.,TGTGCCACCAGCAGAGGTAGCTCCTACAATGAGCAGTTCTTC,CATSRGSSYNEQFF
once,TRBJ2-6,TRBV18,TRBD1,TGTGCCAGCTCACCACCGGGGAAGGGGGCCGGGGCCAACGTCCTGACTTTC,CASSPPGKGAGANVLTF
once,TRBJ2-5,TRBV11-2,.,TGTGCCAGCAGCCCGTCGTGGGGAGAGACCCAGTACTTC,CASSPSWGETQYF
.,TRBJ1-2,TRBV27,TRBD1,TGTGCCAGCCTCCCGGGCAGGGGAACAGGGGGGGATGGCTACACCTTC,CASLPGRGTGGDGYTF
once,TRBJ2-7,TRBV11-2,.,TGTGCCAGCAGCTTCGACCGGTTAGCGGTACTAACCGCATACGAGCAGTACTTC,CASSFDRLAVLTAYEQYF
.,TRBJ2-7,TRBV10-1,.,TGCGCCAGCAGCTCTTTAGACAGGCCCTACGAGCAGTACTTC,CASSSLDRPYEQYF
few,TRBJ1-2,TRBV27,TRBD1,TGTGCCAGCACAACAGGGGCCCGAGAACACTACACCTTC,CASTTGAREHYTF
.,TRBJ2-1,TRBV9,.,TGTGCCAGCAGCCCAAAGGGGTTGTGGGAGAAGTATAATGAGCAGTTCTTC,CASSPKGLWEKYNEQFF
few,TRBJ2-7,TRBV4-2,.,TGTGCCAGCAGCCAAATCGGCTACGAGCAGTACTTC,CASSQIGYEQYF
.,TRBJ1-5,TRBV19,.,TGTGCCAGTAGTATAGTATCCGGGGGCAATCAGCCCCAGCATTTT,CASSIVSGGNQPQHF
.,TRBJ1-1,TRBV2,.,TGTGCCAGCACGGGTTGGGAGATGGCTTTCTTT,CASTGWEMAFF
.,TRBJ1-5,TRBV5-1,.,TGCGCCAGCAGTACGGTTCCGAATCAGCCCCAGCATTTT,CASSTVPNQPQHF
.,TRBJ2-5,TRBV9,.,TGTGCCAGCAGCGTAGATACAGGAGCCCAAGAGACCCAGTACTTC,CASSVDTGAQETQYF
.,TRBJ1-1,TRBV5-1,.,TGCGCCAGCAGCTTGGCCGGCCGTCGTGAAGCTTTCTTT,CASSLAGRREAFF
.,TRBJ2-4,TRBV28,.,TGTGCCAGCAGTGGGGTAACCCTAGCCAAAAACATTCAGTACTTC,CASSGVTLAKNIQYF
.,TRBJ2-7,TRBV6-5,TRBD1,TGTGCCAGCAGTTACTTGGGGACAGGGTTTTCCTACGAGCAGTACTTC,CASSYLGTGFSYEQYF
.,TRBJ2-3,TRBV19,.,TGTGCCAGTAGTACAGCCAGGGGATATTCAGATACGCAGTATTTT,CASSTARGYSDTQYF
once,TRBJ2-5,TRBV18,.,TGTGCCAGCTCACCAGCGGTCCAAGAGACCCAGTACTTC,CASSPAVQETQYF
.,TRBJ1-1,TRBV27,TRBD1,TGTGCCAGCAGTTTATTTTTACAGGGGGCTACTGAAGCTTTCTTT,CASSLFLQGATEAFF
.,TRBJ2-6,TRBV5-6,.,TGTGCCAGCAGGCGGTCGGACGCTAAGGGGGCCAACGTCCTGACTTTC,CASRRSDAKGANVLTF
.,TRBJ1-5,TRBV19,.,TGTGCCAGTAGTGGAGCCCTGGAGGGCAATCAGCCCCAGCATTTT,CASSGALEGNQPQHF
few,TRBJ1-2,TRBV6-6,.,TGTGCCAGCAGTTACGGGGAGGGTAGGGGCTACACCTTC,CASSYGEGRGYTF
.,TRBJ2-7,TRBV5-4,.,TGTGCCAGCAGCTTGGAGGGGGGCAGGTACGAGCAGTACTTC,CASSLEGGRYEQYF
.,TRBJ1-2,TRBV19,.,TGTGCCAGTACAAAGGGGGGATACGGCTACACCTTC,CASTKGGYGYTF
once,TRBJ1-1,TRBV5-5,.,TGTGCCAGCAGCTTGGTTGGCGGCCAGGGCACTGAAGCTTTCTTT,CASSLVGGQGTEAFF
.,TRBJ2-7,TRBV27,TRBD1,TGTGCCAGCAGTTTAGTCGGACAGGGGGTTTCTTACGAGCAGTACTTC,CASSLVGQGVSYEQYF
.,TRBJ2-2,TRBV7-8,.,TGTGCCAGCAGCTTTCAGACGACGATCGGGGAGCTGTTTTTT,CASSFQTTIGELFF
.,TRBJ2-1,TRBV7-7,.,TGTGCCAGCAGCCCCTTGACTAGCTCCTACAATGAGCAGTTCTTC,CASSPLTSSYNEQFF
.,TRBJ2-7,TRBV7-9,.,TGTGCCAGCAGCCCTCCGCAGGTCGGCTCCTACGAGCAGTACTTC,CASSPPQVGSYEQYF
.,TRBJ2-1,TRBV5-1,TRBD2,TGCGCCAGCAGCTTGGCCGGGACTAGCCCCGCGGGTGAGCAGTTCTTC,CASSLAGTSPAGEQFF
once,TRBJ2-4,TRBV18,TRBD2,TGTGCCAGCTCACCACCCGGACTAGCGGGTCAGCTTTACTTC,CASSPPGLAGQLYF